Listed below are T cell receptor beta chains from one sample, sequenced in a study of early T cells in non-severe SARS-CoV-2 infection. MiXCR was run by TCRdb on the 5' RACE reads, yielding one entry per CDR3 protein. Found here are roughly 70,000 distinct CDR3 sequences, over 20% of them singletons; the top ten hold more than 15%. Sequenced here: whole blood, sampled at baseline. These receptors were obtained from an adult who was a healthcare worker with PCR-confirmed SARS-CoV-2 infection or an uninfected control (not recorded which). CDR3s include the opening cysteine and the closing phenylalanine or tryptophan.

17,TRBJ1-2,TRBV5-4,CASSLDSRGRPNYGYTF
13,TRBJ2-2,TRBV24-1,CATSDEITGELFF
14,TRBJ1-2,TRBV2,CASSEGGQVYGYTF
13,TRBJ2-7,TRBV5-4,CASSSAGAQEQYF
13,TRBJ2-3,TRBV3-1,CVTRTSATDTQYF
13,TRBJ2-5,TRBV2,CASSEARQETQYF
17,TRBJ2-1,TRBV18,CASAGTSGAQSYNEQFF
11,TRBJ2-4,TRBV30,CAWSGANIQYF
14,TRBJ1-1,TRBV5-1,CASSSQDSGTEAFF
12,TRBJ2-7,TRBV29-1,CSVTGQTYEQYF
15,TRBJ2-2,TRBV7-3,CASSLLATNTGELFF
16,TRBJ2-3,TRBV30,CAWSVGAGGPVDTQYF
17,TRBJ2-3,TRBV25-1,CASSQGTPTVWTDTQYF
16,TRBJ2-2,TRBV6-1,CASSEVSQAGTGELFF
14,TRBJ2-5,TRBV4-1,CASSQLAIQETQYF
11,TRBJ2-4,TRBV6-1,CASSLMGRLYF